This note documents a single T cell receptor (beta chain) sequence. Its specificity is unknown. Investigators reverse transcribed all isolated RNA, so they sequenced expressed TCRB transcripts. Clones were sequenced by immunoSEQ multiplex PCR, and TCRdb holds only the in-frame ones, with some missing. The sample holds under 150,000 clones, 40% to 55% seen once. The data originate from a study of beta chain features in type 1 diabetes. Per the germline V gene, CDR1 is GTSNPN and CDR2 is SVGIG (reference sequence). Trimming removed 0 bases at V and 7 bases at J, with 6 bases between. This CDR3 comprises 11 residues. Study-level points and caveats: Overrepresentation of cells with high TCR expression could result from cDNA sequencing. Patients' naive, central memory and Treg TCRB repertoires seemed closer to one another than those of healthy donors.

The chain links TRBV30 to TRBJ1-2; no reliable D call. This TCR derives from a man between 18 and 29 years old in good health. Sequenced sample: Tregs from blood. The CDR3 sequence is CAWSVASGYTF. The CDR3, as DNA: TGTGCCTGGAGTGTCGCTAGTGGCTACACCTTC. Variable domain in full (rest from reference TRBV30 and TRBJ1-2): SQTIHQWPATLVQPVGSPLSLECTVEGTSNPNLYWYRQAAGRGLQLLFYSVGIGQISSEVPQNLSASRPQDRQFILSSKKLLLSDSGFYLCAWSVASGYTFGSGTRLTVV.